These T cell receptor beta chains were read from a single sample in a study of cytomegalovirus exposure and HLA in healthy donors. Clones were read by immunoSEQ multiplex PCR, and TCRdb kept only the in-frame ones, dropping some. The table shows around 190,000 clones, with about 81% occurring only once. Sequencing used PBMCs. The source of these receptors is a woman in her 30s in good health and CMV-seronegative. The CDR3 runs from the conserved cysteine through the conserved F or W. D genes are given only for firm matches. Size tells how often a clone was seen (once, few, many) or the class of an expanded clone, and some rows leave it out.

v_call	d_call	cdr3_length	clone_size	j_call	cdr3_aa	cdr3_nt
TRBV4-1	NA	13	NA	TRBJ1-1	CASSQRGGFEAFF	TGCGCCAGCAGCCAGCGAGGGGGTTTTGAAGCTTTCTTT
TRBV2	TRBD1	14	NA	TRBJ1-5	CASRPGQVNQPQHF	TGTGCCAGCAGGCCGGGACAGGTGAATCAGCCCCAGCATTTT
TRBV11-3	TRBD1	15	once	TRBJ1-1	CASSLEAGGNTEAFF	TGTGCCAGCAGCTTGGAGGCAGGGGGGAACACTGAAGCTTTCTTT
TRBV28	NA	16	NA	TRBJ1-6	CASSLFRGSNNSPLHF	TGTGCCAGCAGTTTATTTCGGGGAAGCAATAATTCACCCCTCCACTTT
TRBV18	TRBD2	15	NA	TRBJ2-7	CASSPRAGEWYEQYF	TGTGCCAGCTCCCCTAGAGCGGGAGAGTGGTACGAGCAGTACTTC
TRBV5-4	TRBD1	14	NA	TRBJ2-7	CASSLGQGSYEQYF	TGTGCCAGCAGCTTGGGACAGGGGTCCTACGAGCAGTACTTC
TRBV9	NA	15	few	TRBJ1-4	CASSVGTIENEKLFF	TGTGCCAGCAGCGTAGGAACAATTGAAAATGAAAAACTGTTTTTT
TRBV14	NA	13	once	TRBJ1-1	CASSLGWNTEAFF	TGTGCCAGCAGTCTCGGTTGGAACACTGAAGCTTTCTTT
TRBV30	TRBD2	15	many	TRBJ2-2	CAWSTPGLDTGELFF	TGTGCCTGGAGTACTCCGGGACTAGACACCGGGGAGCTGTTTTTT
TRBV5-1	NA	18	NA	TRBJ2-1	CASRGGERVDASYNEQFF	TGCGCCAGCAGAGGGGGGGAGAGGGTTGACGCCTCCTACAATGAGCAGTTCTTC
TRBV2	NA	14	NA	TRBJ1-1	CASSETGGADQAFF	TGTGCCAGCAGTGAGACCGGGGGGGCAGATCAGGCTTTCTTT
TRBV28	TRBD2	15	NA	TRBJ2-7	CASSSASGGSYEQYF	TGTGCCAGCAGTTCCGCTAGCGGGGGCTCCTACGAGCAGTACTTC
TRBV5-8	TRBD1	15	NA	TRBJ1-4	CASSLHRGPGEKLFF	TGTGCCAGCAGCCTCCACAGGGGGCCGGGGGAAAAACTGTTTTTT
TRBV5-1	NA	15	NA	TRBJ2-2	CASSFPGTRPGELFF	TGCGCCAGCAGCTTCCCCGGGACACGGCCCGGGGAGCTGTTTTTT
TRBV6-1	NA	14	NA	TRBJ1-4	CASSTGSGNEKLFF	TGTGCCAGCAGCACAGGGTCCGGTAATGAAAAACTGTTTTTT
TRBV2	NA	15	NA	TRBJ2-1	CASRPTRSSYNEQFF	TGTGCCAGCAGGCCGACTCGGAGCTCCTACAATGAGCAGTTCTTC
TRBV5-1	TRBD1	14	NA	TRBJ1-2	CASSFDRATYGYTF	TGCGCCAGCAGCTTCGACAGGGCCACCTATGGCTACACCTTC
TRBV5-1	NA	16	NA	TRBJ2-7	CASSFTGSLSSYEQYF	TGCGCCAGCAGCTTCACAGGGTCTCTAAGCTCCTACGAGCAGTACTTC
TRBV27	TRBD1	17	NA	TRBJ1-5	CASSSRTGEGSNQPQHF	TGTGCCAGCAGTTCAAGGACAGGGGAAGGGAGCAATCAGCCCCAGCATTTT
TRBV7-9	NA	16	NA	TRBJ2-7	CASSLVGIVSSYEQYF	TGTGCCAGCAGCTTAGTCGGGATTGTAAGCTCCTACGAGCAGTACTTC
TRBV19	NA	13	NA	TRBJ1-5	CASRYQVNQPQHF	TGTGCCAGTAGGTACCAGGTCAATCAGCCCCAGCATTTT
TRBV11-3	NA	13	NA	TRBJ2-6	CASSQAGANVLTF	TGTGCCAGCAGCCAGGCTGGGGCCAACGTCCTGACTTTC
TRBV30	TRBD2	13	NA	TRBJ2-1	CAWSAGEYNEQFF	TGTGCCTGGAGCGCGGGGGAGTACAATGAGCAGTTCTTC
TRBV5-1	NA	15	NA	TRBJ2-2	CASSFDRLGAGELFF	TGCGCCAGCAGCTTTGACAGGCTGGGGGCCGGGGAGCTGTTTTTT
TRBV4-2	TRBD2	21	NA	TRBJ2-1	CASSQVPHHSTLADSYNEQFF	TGTGCCAGCAGCCAAGTTCCTCACCACTCAACACTAGCGGATTCCTACAATGAGCAGTTCTTC
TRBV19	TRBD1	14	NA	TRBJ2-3	CASGIQGAEDTQYF	TGTGCCAGTGGCATACAGGGGGCAGAGGATACGCAGTATTTT
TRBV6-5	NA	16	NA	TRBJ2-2	CASSYGVGVNTGELFF	TGTGCCAGCAGTTACGGGGTGGGAGTCAACACCGGGGAGCTGTTTTTT
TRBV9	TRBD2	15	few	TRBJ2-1	CASSGIGGGLDEQFF	TGTGCCAGCAGCGGCATTGGCGGGGGGTTAGATGAGCAGTTCTTC
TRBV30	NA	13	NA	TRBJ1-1	CAWTGSYGTEAFF	TGTGCCTGGACAGGGTCTTATGGCACTGAAGCTTTCTTT
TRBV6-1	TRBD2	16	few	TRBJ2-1	CASSDPGRGLNNEQFF	TGTGCCAGCAGTGACCCAGGGAGGGGCCTAAACAATGAGCAGTTCTTC
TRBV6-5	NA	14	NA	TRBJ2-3	CASSFRFSTDTQYF	TGTGCCAGCAGTTTCAGGTTCAGCACAGATACGCAGTATTTT
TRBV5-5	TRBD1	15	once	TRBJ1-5	CASSLHQGAHQPQHF	TGTGCCAGCAGCCTCCACCAGGGGGCGCATCAGCCCCAGCATTTT
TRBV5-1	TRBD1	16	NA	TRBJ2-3	CASSDRDRGPTDTQYF	TGCGCCAGCAGCGACCGGGACAGGGGGCCCACAGATACGCAGTATTTT
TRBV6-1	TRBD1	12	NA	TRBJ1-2	CATEDRGSGYTF	TGTGCCACCGAGGACAGGGGAAGCGGCTACACCTTC
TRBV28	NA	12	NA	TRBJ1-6	CASSPDRPPLHF	TGTGCCAGCAGCCCGGACAGACCACCCCTCCACTTT
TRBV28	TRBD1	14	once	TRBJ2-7	CASSSGTGAREQYF	TGTGCCAGCAGTTCCGGGACAGGGGCTCGGGAGCAGTACTTC
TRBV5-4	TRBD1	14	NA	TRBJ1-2	CASSPPDRDYGYTF	TGTGCCAGCAGCCCACCGGACAGGGACTATGGCTACACCTTC
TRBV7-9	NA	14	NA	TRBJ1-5	CASSLETARQPQHF	TGTGCCAGCAGCTTAGAAACGGCCAGGCAGCCCCAGCATTTT
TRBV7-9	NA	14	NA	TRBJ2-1	CASSLGGTYNEQFF	TGTGCCAGCAGCTTAGGAGGGACTTACAATGAGCAGTTCTTC
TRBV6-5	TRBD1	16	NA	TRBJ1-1	CASSYGTATALTEAFF	TGTGCCAGCAGTTACGGGACAGCCACCGCCCTCACTGAAGCTTTCTTT
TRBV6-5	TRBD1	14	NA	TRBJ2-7	CASRGGQPSYEQYF	TGTGCCAGCAGAGGGGGACAGCCCTCCTACGAGCAGTACTTC
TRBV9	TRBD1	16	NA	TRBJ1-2	CASRKTGHNGNYGYTF	TGTGCCAGCAGGAAGACAGGGCACAATGGTAACTATGGCTACACCTTC
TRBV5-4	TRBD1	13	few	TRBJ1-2	CASSRDSNYGYTF	TGTGCCAGCAGCCGGGACAGTAACTATGGCTACACCTTC
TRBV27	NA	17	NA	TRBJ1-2	CASRVGRSFPKDYGYTF	TGTGCCAGCAGAGTGGGCAGGTCATTCCCAAAAGACTATGGCTACACCTTC
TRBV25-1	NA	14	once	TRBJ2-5	CASSELSPVMAQYF	TGTGCCAGCAGTGAATTGTCCCCGGTGATGGCCCAGTACTTC
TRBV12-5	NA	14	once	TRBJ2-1	CASGLVPTNNEQFF	TGTGCTAGTGGTTTGGTTCCTACGAACAATGAGCAGTTCTTC
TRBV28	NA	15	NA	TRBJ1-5	CASSFRTVINQPQHF	TGTGCCAGCAGTTTTAGGACAGTAATCAATCAGCCCCAGCATTTT
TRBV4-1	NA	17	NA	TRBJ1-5	CASSQGPQGRLNQPQHF	TGCGCCAGCAGCCAAGGCCCTCAGGGGAGACTCAATCAGCCCCAGCATTTT
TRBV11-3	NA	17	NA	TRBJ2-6	CASSSSQVPSGANVLTF	TGTGCCAGCAGCTCGTCACAGGTACCCTCTGGGGCCAACGTCCTGACTTTC
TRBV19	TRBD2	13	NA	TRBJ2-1	CASSPSGGYEQFF	TGTGCCAGTAGTCCGTCGGGGGGGTATGAGCAGTTCTTC
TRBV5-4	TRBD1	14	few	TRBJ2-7	CASSSGTGYSEQYF	TGTGCCAGCAGCTCCGGGACAGGGTATTCCGAGCAGTACTTC
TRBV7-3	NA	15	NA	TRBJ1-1	CASSLTRDPNTEAFF	TGTGCCAGCAGCTTAACCAGGGATCCGAACACTGAAGCTTTCTTT
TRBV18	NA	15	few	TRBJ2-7	CASSPRGYRGREQYF	TGTGCCAGCTCACCAAGAGGGTACCGCGGGCGGGAGCAGTACTTC
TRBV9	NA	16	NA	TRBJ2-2	CASSVAPSTNTGELFF	TGTGCCAGCAGCGTAGCCCCAAGCACGAACACCGGGGAGCTGTTTTTT
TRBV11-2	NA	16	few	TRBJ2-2	CASSPPGSLNTGELFF	TGTGCCAGCAGCCCCCCCGGGAGCCTGAACACCGGGGAGCTGTTTTTT
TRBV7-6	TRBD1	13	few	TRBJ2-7	CASSFGQGYEQYF	TGTGCCAGCAGCTTCGGACAGGGCTACGAGCAGTACTTC
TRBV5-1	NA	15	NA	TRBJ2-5	CASSSEGRMEETQYF	TGCGCCAGCAGTTCGGAGGGCCGGATGGAAGAGACCCAGTACTTC